A single TCR beta chain is shown here with its context. Repertoires were generated with immunoSEQ multiplex PCR, while TCRdb's copy carries only in-frame clones and drops some. The repertoire holds some 80,000 clones, with around 79% as singletons. This specimen comes from a study of radiotherapy plus CTLA-4 blockade in lung cancer. For the study at large: Objective response rate was 18%; disease control rate, 25% to 35%.

Trimming cost V 8 bases and J 2 bases, with 10 bases left between them. The CDR3 is 12 residues long. In germline, CDR1 is GTSNPN, CDR2 SVGIG (reference sequence). Ipilimumab-mediated CTLA-4 blockade plus focal radiation was given to patients having chemo-refractory metastatic non-small-cell lung cancer. The genes are TRBV30 and TRBJ2-1; D might be TRBD2 (6 bases). The source is a human donor with non-small cell lung cancer whose response to radiotherapy plus ipilimumab could not be evaluated. Some clones in this sample may be carry-over from other donors' samples. The sample was peripheral blood, taken from a patient treated with radiotherapy plus ipilimumab. CDR3 in amino acids: CAHGRPYNEQFF. CDR3 bases: TGTGCCCATGGGAGGCCCTACAATGAGCAGTTCTTC.